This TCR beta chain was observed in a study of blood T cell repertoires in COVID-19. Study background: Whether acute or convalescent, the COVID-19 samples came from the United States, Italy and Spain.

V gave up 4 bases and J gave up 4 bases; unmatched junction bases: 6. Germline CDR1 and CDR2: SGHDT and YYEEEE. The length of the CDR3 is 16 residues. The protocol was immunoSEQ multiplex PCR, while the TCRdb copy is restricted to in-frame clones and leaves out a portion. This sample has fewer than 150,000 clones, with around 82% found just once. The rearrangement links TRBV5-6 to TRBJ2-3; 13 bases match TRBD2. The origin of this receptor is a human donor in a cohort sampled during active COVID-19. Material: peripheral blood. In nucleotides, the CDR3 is TGTGCCAGCAGCCCACTAGCGGGGGGGTGGGCAGATACGCAGTATTTT. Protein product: CASSPLAGGWADTQYF.